The rows below give T cell receptor beta chains drawn from one sample of a study of OX40 agonist ivuxolimab in advanced cancers. The repertoire was sequenced with immunoSEQ multiplex PCR; TCRdb's copy has only in-frame clones and lacks some. The sample yields about 49,000 clones, roughly 85% seen once. The sample in question was CD4+ or CD8+ T cells sorted from blood, obtained in a trial of the OX40 agonist ivuxolimab. The receptors stem from an adult with an advanced solid tumor such as melanoma, head and neck, liver or kidney cancer. Each CDR3 is given with its conserved first and last residue. Fields, in order: D gene, V gene, J gene, clone size, CDR3 protein, CDR3 DNA. A D gene is named only where the DNA matches it firmly. Size is omitted from some rows. Given values are once, few, many or a class for expanded clones.

>TRBD1|TRBV5-1|TRBJ1-1|once
CASSFDREGGTEAFF
TGCGCCAGCAGTTTCGACAGGGAAGGTGGCACTGAAGCTTTCTTT
>NA|TRBV28|TRBJ1-4|NA
CASSGRGFGEKLFF
TGTGCCAGCAGTGGCAGGGGTTTCGGGGAAAAACTGTTTTTT
>TRBD1|TRBV19|TRBJ1-1|NA
CASSVQGAEAFF
TGTGCCAGTAGTGTACAGGGGGCTGAAGCTTTCTTT
>NA|TRBV6-5|TRBJ2-1|NA
CASSCNKGAYNEQFF
TGTGCCAGCAGTTGCAACAAGGGGGCCTACAATGAGCAGTTCTTC
>NA|TRBV4-1|TRBJ1-5|NA
CASSPLATGMGNQPQHF
TGCGCCAGCAGCCCACTCGCTACAGGGATGGGCAATCAGCCCCAGCATTTT
>NA|TRBV7-9|TRBJ1-6|NA
CASSLGGGGNSPLHF
TGTGCCAGCAGCTTAGGAGGGGGGGGGAATTCACCCCTCCACTTT
>TRBD1|TRBV11-2|TRBJ1-2|NA
CASSLTGHGQGVYYGYTF
TGTGCCAGCAGCTTAACCGGACACGGCCAGGGGGTCTACTATGGCTACACCTTC
>NA|TRBV29-1|TRBJ1-2|NA
CSAVLGNYGYTF
TGCAGCGCCGTTTTGGGGAACTATGGCTACACCTTC
>TRBD1|TRBV9|TRBJ2-3|once
CASSSGQDSTDTQYF
TGTGCCAGCAGCTCGGGACAGGATAGCACAGATACGCAGTATTTT
>TRBD2|TRBV2|TRBJ2-5|NA
CASEGLAGGEETQYF
TGTGCCAGCGAGGGACTAGCGGGGGGGGAAGAGACCCAGTACTTC
>NA|TRBV28|TRBJ2-2|NA
CASSLGWENTGELFF
TGTGCCAGCAGCCTGGGCTGGGAGAACACCGGGGAGCTGTTTTTT
>TRBD1|TRBV4-1|TRBJ2-7|NA
CASSPRWDRGYEQYF
TGCGCCAGCAGCCCTCGCTGGGACAGGGGGTACGAGCAGTACTTC
>NA|TRBV5-4|TRBJ1-6|NA
CASSLVGESSPLHF
TGTGCCAGCAGCTTGGTTGGGGAAAGTTCACCCCTCCACTTT
>TRBD1|TRBV14|TRBJ2-2|NA
CASSQFGPGAGGDTGELFF
TGTGCCAGCAGCCAGTTCGGCCCCGGGGCAGGGGGCGACACCGGGGAGCTGTTTTTT
>NA|TRBV7-8|TRBJ2-5|once
CASSLIGRPDKEGETQYF
TGTGCCAGCAGCTTAATTGGGCGCCCAGACAAGGAGGGGGAGACCCAGTACTTC
>TRBD1|TRBV4-1|TRBJ2-2|NA
CASSQYPGQGASGELFF
TGCGCCAGCAGCCAATATCCGGGACAGGGGGCATCCGGGGAGCTGTTTTTT
>NA|TRBV14|TRBJ2-5|NA
CASSQDWETQYF
TGTGCCAGCAGCCAAGATTGGGAGACCCAGTACTTC
>TRBD1|TRBV5-6|TRBJ1-2|once
CASSPEGQRYYGYTF
TGTGCCAGCAGCCCCGAGGGACAGCGGTACTATGGCTACACCTTC
>TRBD1|TRBV4-3|TRBJ2-2|NA
CASSHLRGQARTGELFF
TGCGCCAGCAGCCACCTCAGGGGGCAGGCGAGAACCGGGGAGCTGTTTTTT
>TRBD1|TRBV6-6|TRBJ1-2|NA
CASSKGTGEEGYTF
TGTGCCAGCAGTAAGGGTACAGGGGAGGAAGGCTACACCTTC
>NA|TRBV9|TRBJ1-1|NA
CASSALMGEWGSNTEAFF
TGTGCCAGCAGCGCCCTGATGGGGGAGTGGGGGTCCAACACTGAAGCTTTCTTT
>TRBD1|TRBV19|TRBJ2-3|NA
CASSGGQGAADTQYF
TGTGCCAGTAGTGGTGGACAGGGGGCGGCAGATACGCAGTATTTT
>NA|TRBV28|TRBJ1-5|NA
CASRTTAPNQPQHF
TGTGCCAGCAGAACCACAGCTCCCAATCAGCCCCAGCATTTT
>TRBD2|TRBV9|TRBJ2-1|once
CASSVGREGNEQFF
TGTGCCAGCAGCGTAGGCAGGGAGGGAAATGAGCAGTTCTTC
>NA|TRBV19|TRBJ1-1|NA
CASSIEGGMNTEAFF
TGTGCCAGTAGTATCGAGGGGGGCATGAACACTGAAGCTTTCTTT
>NA|TRBV5-6|TRBJ1-1|NA
CASSQRYFTNTEAFF
TGTGCCAGCAGCCAGCGTTACTTTACGAACACTGAAGCTTTCTTT
>NA|TRBV5-1|TRBJ2-7|NA
CASSWGYTGLEQYF
TGCGCCAGCAGCTGGGGGTACACAGGGCTCGAGCAGTACTTC
>NA|TRBV28|TRBJ1-1|NA
CASEPRGPLEAFF
TGTGCCAGCGAACCCCGAGGCCCCCTTGAAGCTTTCTTT
>TRBD1|TRBV10-2|TRBJ1-1|NA
CASNPRQGATEAFF
TGCGCCAGCAACCCTCGACAGGGTGCCACTGAAGCTTTCTTT
>NA|TRBV11-2|TRBJ2-1|NA
CASSLNHGEFTYNEQFF
TGTGCCAGCAGCTTAAATCACGGGGAATTCACCTACAATGAGCAGTTCTTC
>TRBD1|TRBV7-9|TRBJ1-6|NA
CASSYEYRGENYNSPLHF
TGTGCCAGCAGCTACGAATACAGGGGCGAAAATTATAATTCACCCCTCCACTTT
>NA|TRBV19|TRBJ1-5|NA
CASSIGPPDQPQHF
TGTGCCAGTAGTATAGGACCTCCTGATCAGCCCCAGCATTTT
>TRBD1|TRBV9|TRBJ2-7|NA
CASSGRDSSYEQYF
TGTGCCAGCAGCGGTCGGGACAGTTCCTACGAGCAGTACTTC
>NA|TRBV27|TRBJ2-7|NA
CASSFAGHLYEQYF
TGTGCCAGCAGTTTCGCCGGACACCTCTACGAGCAGTACTTC
>NA|TRBV6-1|TRBJ1-1|NA
CASRAYTEAFF
TGTGCCAGCAGAGCTTACACTGAAGCTTTCTTT
>TRBD2|TRBV19|TRBJ2-1|NA
CASRELAGADNEQFF
TGTGCCAGTAGAGAACTAGCGGGGGCCGACAATGAGCAGTTCTTC
>NA|TRBV19|TRBJ1-1|NA
CASSIWSENTEAFF
TGTGCCAGTAGTATATGGTCCGAAAACACTGAAGCTTTCTTT
>NA|TRBV29-1|TRBJ2-1|NA
CRAGAPGSYNEQFF
TGCAGGGCAGGAGCCCCAGGGTCCTACAATGAGCAGTTCTTC
>TRBD2|TRBV5-6|TRBJ2-1|NA
CASSLLRDYDDEQFF
TGTGCCAGCAGCTTGCTCCGGGACTACGACGATGAGCAGTTCTTC
>NA|TRBV7-9|TRBJ1-4|NA
CASSSGWGRDEKLFF
TGTGCCAGCAGTTCCGGTTGGGGGCGAGATGAAAAACTGTTTTTT